This TCR beta chain was observed in a study of CD8+ T cells in alopecia areata. Worth noting for this clone: Its antigen is undetermined. No DNA is shown, since the ends of the CDR3 on it are uncertain; the CDR3 is the one TCRdb lists.

Stated treatment: oral pan-JAK inhibitor, 5-10 mg twice daily. Obtained from alopecia areata patients were lesional scalp punch biopsies along with peripheral blood. The researchers isolated CD4+ and CD8+ T cells from PBMCs by sorting. Germline V lookup: CDR1 SQVTM, CDR2 ANQGSEA. The CDR3 spans 15 residues, counting both ends. Study-wide results and limits: Higher clonality was seen in lesional scalp than in normal scalp, especially in alopecia totalis/universalis. Links between baseline CD8+ expansion and response need larger treated cohorts.

TCR sequencing used cDNA made by reverse transcription of extracted RNA. Clones were sequenced by immunoSEQ multiplex PCR, and TCRdb holds only the in-frame ones, with some missing. Of about 200,000 clones in the sample, roughly three fifths were seen once. V usage is TRBV29-1 and J usage is TRBJ2-7; the D call in the table, TRBD1, was not verified against the DNA. The source material was CD4+ T cells sorted from blood, sampled at week 4, from a patient treated with tofacitinib. The clonotype was recovered from a human donor with alopecia areata. This CDR3 reads CSAQGGFSTLYQQYF.